This is a list of T cell receptor beta chains from one sample in a study of cytomegalovirus exposure and HLA in healthy donors. TCRdb keeps only in-frame clones here, not all; method: immunoSEQ multiplex PCR. The sample lists about 140,000 clones; roughly 80% were seen once. Sequences were obtained from PBMCs. The receptor set was obtained from a man aged 18 to 29 in good health and CMV-seronegative. Each CDR3 is given with its conserved first and last residue.

TRBV5-5	TRBJ2-2	CASSFIRVNTGELFF
TRBV7-2	TRBJ2-2	CASSPVPPGYMTGELFF
TRBV2	TRBJ2-7	CASSLIPEQYF
TRBV2	TRBJ2-5	CASSEQGIETQYF
TRBV7-3	TRBJ1-3	CASSLTGRDTIYF
TRBV6-1	TRBJ2-7	CASTPDRGLYEQYF
TRBV4-3	TRBJ2-6	CASSQEQGTGANVLTF
TRBV4-3	TRBJ2-7	CASSQGQSPTHEQYF
TRBV2	TRBJ2-7	CASSRDSHEQYF
TRBV9	TRBJ1-3	CASSATGAGNTIYF
TRBV9	TRBJ2-1	CASSVDPGSHNEQFF
TRBV19	TRBJ2-3	CASSLQGTDTQYF
TRBV7-9	TRBJ1-4	CASSPDILGEKLFF
TRBV6-1	TRBJ2-5	CASKPGRIQETQYF
TRBV27	TRBJ1-1	CASSPHSDRMKAFF
TRBV19	TRBJ1-6	CASSIEDRTYSPLHF
TRBV11-2	TRBJ1-4	CASSDALGELPDEKLFF
TRBV18	TRBJ1-2	CASSPYELNFYTF
TRBV7-3	TRBJ1-1	CASSPTGGAEAFF
TRBV5-1	TRBJ2-2	CASSSPSPGELFF
TRBV7-3	TRBJ2-6	CASRGQGRPGANVLTF
TRBV30	TRBJ1-5	CAWSGQGSQPQHF
TRBV6-6	TRBJ1-4	CASSYWVKGAEKLFF
TRBV30	TRBJ2-2	CAWNKGALNTGELFF
TRBV10-3	TRBJ1-1	CAISESTLQGETEAFF
TRBV18	TRBJ2-5	CASSPLPAQGTETQYF
TRBV29-1	TRBJ1-1	CSSFWGGHTEAFF
TRBV19	TRBJ1-1	CASSIMGQGTEAFF
TRBV5-4	TRBJ2-2	CASSPAGGDTGELFF
TRBV28	TRBJ1-3	CASSAPRDYVVDTIYF
TRBV4-1	TRBJ2-2	CASSQAGGELFF
TRBV29-1	TRBJ1-1	CSVAGLSTEAFF
TRBV5-6	TRBJ1-2	CASSPDYQGNYGYTF
TRBV5-1	TRBJ1-2	CASSYGQGAGGYTF
TRBV9	TRBJ1-1	CASSVDTGGSTEAFF
TRBV7-6	TRBJ2-7	CASSLGTLLSYEQYF
TRBV5-1	TRBJ1-5	CASSPNSNQPQHF
TRBV28	TRBJ2-7	CASSRDRLLSSYERYF
TRBV9	TRBJ2-3	CASSPLIQGRGSTDTQYF
TRBV7-9	TRBJ1-2	CASSLETGPYYGYTF
TRBV4-3	TRBJ2-2	CASSRDRVTGELFF
TRBV4-3	TRBJ1-5	CASSQEVRGGNQPQHF
TRBV5-1	TRBJ1-4	CASSLGQGYEKLFF
TRBV21-1	TRBJ2-7	CASSKGWNRQPRGEQYF
TRBV19	TRBJ1-5	CASSIKWATQPQHF
TRBV9	TRBJ2-4	CASSPSLRTSGGENIQYF
TRBV7-2	TRBJ1-5	CASSPTGHSNQPQHF
TRBV7-9	TRBJ2-5	CASSPRTGGTQYF
TRBV19	TRBJ1-6	CASRRNPGNSPLHF
TRBV7-9	TRBJ2-5	CASSLAGLAGIQETQYF
TRBV7-2	TRBJ1-2	CASSLPGRGYGYTF
TRBV4-2	TRBJ2-2	CASSQDSGGYTGELFF